The T cell receptor beta chain described here comes from a study of T-cell reconstitution after alpha-beta-depleted transplantation in children. Overall study results and limits: Roughly two months post-transplant, alpha-beta T cells reportedly originated from several hundred graft clones that had expanded.

This clonotype occurred many times. Its antigen is as yet unknown. The CDR3 runs to 13 residues. V lost 6 bases to trimming and J lost 4 bases, with 13 bases between them. Germline loops: CDR1 MNHEY, CDR2 SVGEGT. Unique molecular identifiers were incorporated during preparation of the TCRbeta library. TCRdb independently ran MiXCR on the PCR reads; one entry per CDR3 protein. Of 550,000 to 800,000 distinct CDR3 sequences detected, 13% appear once; the ten largest clones hold 0.75% to 0.85%. The chain carries TRBV6-2 or TRBV6-3 and TRBJ2-7; the D gene is possibly TRBD2 (5 bases). The input for sequencing was PBMCs, taken before TCRalphabeta/CD19-depleted stem cell transplant. The sequence was collected from a girl aged 2 to 9 with congenital amegakaryocytic thrombocytopenia, due to receive a stem cell transplant. The CDR3 is CASSDYGKYEQYF. CDR3 nucleotides: TGTGCCAGCAGCGACTACGGGAAATACGAGCAGTACTTC.